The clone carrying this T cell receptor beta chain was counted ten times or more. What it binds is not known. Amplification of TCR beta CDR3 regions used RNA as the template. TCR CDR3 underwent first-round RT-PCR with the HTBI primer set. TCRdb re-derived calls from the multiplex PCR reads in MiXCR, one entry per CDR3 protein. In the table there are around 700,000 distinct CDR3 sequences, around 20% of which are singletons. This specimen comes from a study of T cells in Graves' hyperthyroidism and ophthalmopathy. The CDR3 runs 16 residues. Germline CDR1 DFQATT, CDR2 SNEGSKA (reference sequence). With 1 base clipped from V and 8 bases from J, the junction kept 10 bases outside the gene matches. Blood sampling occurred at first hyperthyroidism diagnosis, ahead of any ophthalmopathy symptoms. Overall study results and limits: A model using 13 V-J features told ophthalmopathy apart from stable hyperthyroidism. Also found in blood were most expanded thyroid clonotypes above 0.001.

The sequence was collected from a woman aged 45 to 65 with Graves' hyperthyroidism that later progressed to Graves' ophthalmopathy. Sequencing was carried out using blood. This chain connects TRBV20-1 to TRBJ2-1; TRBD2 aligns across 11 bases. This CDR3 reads CSARVGSGGAFYEQFF. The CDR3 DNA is TGCAGTGCTAGAGTGGGTAGCGGGGGGGCCTTCTATGAGCAGTTCTTC.